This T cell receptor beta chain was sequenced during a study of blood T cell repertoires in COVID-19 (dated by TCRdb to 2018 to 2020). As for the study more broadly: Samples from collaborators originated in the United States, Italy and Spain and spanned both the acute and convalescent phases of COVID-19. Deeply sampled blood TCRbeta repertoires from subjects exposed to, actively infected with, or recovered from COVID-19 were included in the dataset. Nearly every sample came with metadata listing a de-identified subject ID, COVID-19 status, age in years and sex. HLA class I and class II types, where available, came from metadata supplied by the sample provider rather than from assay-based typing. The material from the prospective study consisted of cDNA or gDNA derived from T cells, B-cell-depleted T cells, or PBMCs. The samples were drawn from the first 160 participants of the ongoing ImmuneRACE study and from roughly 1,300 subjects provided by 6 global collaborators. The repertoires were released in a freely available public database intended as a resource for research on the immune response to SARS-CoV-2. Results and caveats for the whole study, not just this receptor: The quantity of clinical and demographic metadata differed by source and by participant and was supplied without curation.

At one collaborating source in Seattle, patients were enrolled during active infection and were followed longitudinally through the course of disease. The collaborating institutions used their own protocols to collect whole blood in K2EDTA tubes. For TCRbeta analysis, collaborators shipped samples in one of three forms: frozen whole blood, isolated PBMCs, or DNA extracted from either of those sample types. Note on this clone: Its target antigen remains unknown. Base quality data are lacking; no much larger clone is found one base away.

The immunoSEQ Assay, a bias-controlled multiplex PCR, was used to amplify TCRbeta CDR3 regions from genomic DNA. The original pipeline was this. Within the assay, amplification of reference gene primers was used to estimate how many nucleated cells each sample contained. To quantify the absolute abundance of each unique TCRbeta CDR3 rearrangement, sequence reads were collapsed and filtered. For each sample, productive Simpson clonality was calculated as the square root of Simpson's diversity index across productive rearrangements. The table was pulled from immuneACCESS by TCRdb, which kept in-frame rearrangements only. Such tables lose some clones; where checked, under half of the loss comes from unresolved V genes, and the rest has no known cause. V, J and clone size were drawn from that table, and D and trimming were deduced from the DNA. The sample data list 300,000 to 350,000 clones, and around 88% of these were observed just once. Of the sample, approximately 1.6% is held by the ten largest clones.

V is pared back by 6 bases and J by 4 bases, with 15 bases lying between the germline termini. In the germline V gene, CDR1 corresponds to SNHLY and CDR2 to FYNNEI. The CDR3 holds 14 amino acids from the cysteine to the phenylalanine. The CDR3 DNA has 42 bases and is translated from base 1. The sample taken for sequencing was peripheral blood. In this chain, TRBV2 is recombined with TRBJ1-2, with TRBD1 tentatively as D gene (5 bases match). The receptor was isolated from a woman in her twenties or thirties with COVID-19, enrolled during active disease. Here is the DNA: TGTGCCAGCAGAGAACTCAGGGATCCCTATGGCTACACCTTC. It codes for CASRELRDPYGYTF.